A single sample is the source of the 10 T cell receptor beta chains below, sequenced in a study of blood T cells in healthy people across ages. Then a second PCR, running about 6 to 12 cycles, was carried out with a sample-barcoded 5' primer and a J-beta primer mix. One entry per CDR3 protein results from TCRdb running MiXCR on the 5' RACE reads. The sample lists about 780,000 distinct CDR3 sequences; approximately 24% were seen once. This same sample was also taken into another study, of T cells of mothers and their children.

Sequencing was performed on blood. The receptors were sampled from a boy aged 5-17 years in good health.

The CDR3 protein is CSVRSTTYEQYF. CDR3 nucleotides: TGCAGTGTTAGGTCGACCACCTACGAGCAGTACTTC. The chain combines TRBV20-1 with TRBJ2-7; D gene unclear. Trimming stripped 7 bases from V and 2 bases from J, with 12 bases between. The CDR3 runs to 12 residues. Germline V gene sequence: CDR1 DFQATT, CDR2 SNEGSKA (reference sequence).

The V and J genes are TRBV18 and TRBJ2-7; TRBD1 matches at 7 bases. After removal of 3 bases from V and 4 bases from J, the junction contained 15 bases not matched to a gene. Germline-derived CDR1 and CDR2 are KGHSH and LQKENI. The CDR3 runs 17 residues. CDR3 in amino acids: CASSPEGQSLKRYEQYF. CDR3 in DNA: TGTGCCAGCTCACCCGAGGGACAGTCCCTAAAACGGTACGAGCAGTACTTC.

The chain employs TRBV20-1 and TRBJ2-3, with D possibly matching TRBD2 (6 bases). The CDR3 loop spans 14 amino acids. V shed 6 bases and J shed 4 bases, with 17 bases lying between them. Germline values: CDR1 DFQATT, CDR2 SNEGSKA (reference sequence). CDR3 sequence (DNA): TGCAGTGCCATGACTAGACGGGCCGCAGATACGCAGTATTTT. This gives the protein CSAMTRRAADTQYF.

This clonotype was detected a few times. The chain joins TRBV20-1 to TRBJ1-4; 11 positions match TRBD1. The CDR3 extends over 14 amino acids. Trimming at V came to 4 bases and at J to 6 bases, leaving 4 bases not matched to a gene. From germline, CDR1 is DFQATT and CDR2 SNEGSKA (reference sequence). The CDR3 DNA is TGCAGTGCTAAACCGGGACAGGGGGATGAAAAACTGTTTTTT. It yields the protein CSAKPGQGDEKLFF.

The J gene is TRBJ2-3, the V gene TRBV10-3; no firm D call. Germline V CDR1 and CDR2: ENHRY, SYGVKD. CDR3 size: 12 residues. V was pared by 3 bases and J by 5 bases, with 6 bases between. The CDR3 loop is CAISDVRDTQYF. The DNA of the CDR3 is TGTGCCATCAGTGATGTTCGAGATACGCAGTATTTT.

This clonotype was seen a handful of times. The chain carries TRBV12-3 or TRBV12-4 and TRBJ2-2; TRBD1 is a possible D gene (5 bases). CDR3 length: 14 residues. The V gene lost 1 base and the J gene lost 6 bases, with 9 bases spanning the gap. Here the CDR3 reads CASSLVWGAGELFF. CDR3 DNA: TGTGCCAGCAGTTTAGTCTGGGGCGCCGGGGAGCTGTTTTTT.

This clonotype has more than one count but fewer than ten. The rearrangement links TRBV3-1 to TRBJ1-6, with D possibly TRBD1 on 6 matching bases. Trimming stripped 8 bases from V and 16 bases from J, with 21 bases between. CDR1 is LGHDT and CDR2 is YNNKEL in the germline V gene (reference sequence). This CDR3 is 13 amino acids long. CDR3 in DNA: TGTGCCAGCGCGGGCCAGACAGGAGTAAGGCTCCACTTT. It codes for CASAGQTGVRLHF.

V gene TRBV11-2 combines with J gene TRBJ2-3; D not certain. Germline CDR1 reads SGHAT; CDR2 reads FQNNGV. The CDR3 totals 10 residues. Trimming took off 5 bases at V and 8 bases at J, with 5 bases between the two ends. The DNA of the CDR3 is TGTGCCAGCAGCATCAGTACGCAGTATTTT. This translates into CASSISTQYF.

The V gene is TRBV20-1, the J gene TRBJ2-7, with D unresolved. The V end was cut by 5 bases, the J end by 4 bases, with 18 bases between. Looked up from germline, CDR1 is DFQATT and CDR2 is SNEGSKA (reference sequence). CDR3 length equals 14 residues. The CDR3 reads CSAEFRTKSYEQYF. The CDR3 coding sequence is TGCAGTGCTGAATTTAGGACCAAATCATACGAGCAGTACTTC.

This clonotype came up many times. The rearrangement links TRBV7-3 to TRBJ2-2; a weak D match, TRBD1 (6 bases). This CDR3 region has 14 residues. V was shortened by 4 bases and J by 1 base, with 7 bases between the two germline ends. Germline CDR1 and CDR2: SGHTA and FQGTGA. Here the CDR3 DNA reads TGTGCCAGCAGCTCGGGACAGAACACCGGGGAGCTGTTTTTT. Protein product: CASSSGQNTGELFF.